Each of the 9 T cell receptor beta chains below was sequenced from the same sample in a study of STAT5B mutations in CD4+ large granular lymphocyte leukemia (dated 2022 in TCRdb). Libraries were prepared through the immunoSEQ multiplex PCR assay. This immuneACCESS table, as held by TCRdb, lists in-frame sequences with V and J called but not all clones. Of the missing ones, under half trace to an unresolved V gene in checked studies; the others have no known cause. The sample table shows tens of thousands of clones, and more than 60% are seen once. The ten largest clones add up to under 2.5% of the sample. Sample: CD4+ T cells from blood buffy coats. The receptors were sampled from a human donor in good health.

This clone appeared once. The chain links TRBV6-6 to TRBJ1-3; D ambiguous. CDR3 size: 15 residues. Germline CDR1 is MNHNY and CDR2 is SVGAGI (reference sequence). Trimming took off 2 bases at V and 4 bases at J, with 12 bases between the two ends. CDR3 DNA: TGTGCCAGCAGTTACAGGGCCCCTACCGGAAACACCATATATTTT. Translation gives CASSYRAPTGNTIYF.

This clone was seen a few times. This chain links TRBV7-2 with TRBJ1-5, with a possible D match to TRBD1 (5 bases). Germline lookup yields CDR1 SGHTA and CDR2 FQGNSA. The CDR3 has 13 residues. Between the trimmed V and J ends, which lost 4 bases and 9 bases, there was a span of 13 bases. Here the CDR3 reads CASSSTGFRPQHF. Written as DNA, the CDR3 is TGTGCCAGCAGCTCAACAGGTTTCCGGCCCCAGCATTTT.

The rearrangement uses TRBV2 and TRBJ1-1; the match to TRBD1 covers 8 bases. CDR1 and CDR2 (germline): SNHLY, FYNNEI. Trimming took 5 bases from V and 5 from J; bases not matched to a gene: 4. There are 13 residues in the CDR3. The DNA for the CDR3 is TGTGCCAGCAGTCGGACAGGGACTACTGAAGCTTTCTTT. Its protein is CASSRTGTTEAFF.

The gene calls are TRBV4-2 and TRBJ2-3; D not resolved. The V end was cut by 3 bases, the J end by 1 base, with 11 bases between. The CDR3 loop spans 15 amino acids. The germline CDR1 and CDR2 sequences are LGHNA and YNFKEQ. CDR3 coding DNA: TGTGCCAGCAGCCAGGCCGCCGGACGCACAGATACGCAGTATTTT. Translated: CASSQAAGRTDTQYF.

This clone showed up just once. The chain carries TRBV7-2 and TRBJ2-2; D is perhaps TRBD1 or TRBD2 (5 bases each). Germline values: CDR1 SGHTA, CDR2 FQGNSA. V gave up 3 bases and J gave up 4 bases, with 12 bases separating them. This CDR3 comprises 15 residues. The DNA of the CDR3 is TGTGCCAGCAGCTTTAGGGACGTAAGCACCGGGGAGCTGTTTTTT. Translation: CASSFRDVSTGELFF.

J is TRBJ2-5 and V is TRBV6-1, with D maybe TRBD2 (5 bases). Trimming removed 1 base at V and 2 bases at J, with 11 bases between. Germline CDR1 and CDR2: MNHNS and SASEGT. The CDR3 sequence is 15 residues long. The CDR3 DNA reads TGTGCCAGCAGTGAAGGATTAGCGAGACAAGAGACCCAGTACTTC. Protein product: CASSEGLARQETQYF.

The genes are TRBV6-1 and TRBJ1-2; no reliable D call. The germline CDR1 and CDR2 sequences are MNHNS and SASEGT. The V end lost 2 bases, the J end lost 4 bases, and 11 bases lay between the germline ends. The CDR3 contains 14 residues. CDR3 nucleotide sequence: TGTGCCAGCAGTGAACTGGTGACAATCTATGGCTACACCTTC. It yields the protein CASSELVTIYGYTF.

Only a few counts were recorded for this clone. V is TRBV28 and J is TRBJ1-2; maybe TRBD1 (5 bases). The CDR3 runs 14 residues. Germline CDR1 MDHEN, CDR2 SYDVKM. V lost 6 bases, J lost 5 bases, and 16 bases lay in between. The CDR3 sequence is CASSAQGPGYGYTF. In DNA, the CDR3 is TGTGCCAGCAGCGCCCAGGGACCAGGGTATGGCTACACCTTC.

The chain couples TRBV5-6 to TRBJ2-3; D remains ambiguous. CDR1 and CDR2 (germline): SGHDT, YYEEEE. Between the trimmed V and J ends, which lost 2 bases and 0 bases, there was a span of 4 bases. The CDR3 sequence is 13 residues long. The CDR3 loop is CASSFVSTDTQYF. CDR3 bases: TGTGCCAGCAGCTTTGTGAGCACAGATACGCAGTATTTT.